Sequencing of this T cell receptor beta chain was carried out in a study of T cell changes during pregnancy in multiple sclerosis. The ends lost 6 bases at V and 5 bases at J; junction bases unmatched: 9. Germline V CDR1 and CDR2: MDHEN, SYDVKM. The CDR3 contains 14 residues. Profiled with immunoSEQ multiplex PCR; TCRdb holds only in-frame clones, not every one. The data contain tens of thousands of clones, roughly 89% of them singletons. The starting material was CD4+ T cells from peripheral blood mononuclear cells, obtained in the first trimester of pregnancy. This sequence was found in a female donor in good health, enrolled as a control in a pregnancy study. This chain links TRBV28 with TRBJ1-1; 7 nucleotides match TRBD1. CDR3: CASSRYRGRTEAFF. The CDR3 DNA sequence: TGTGCCAGCAGCCGATACAGGGGACGGACTGAAGCTTTCTTT.